This is a list of T cell receptor beta chains from one sample in a study of post-analysis software for immune sequencing data. TCRdb used MiXCR to reprocess the PCR reads, holding one entry per CDR3 protein. This sample yields about 570,000 distinct CDR3 sequences, of which about a third are seen a single time; under 7% belongs to the top ten. The sample was blood. The receptors derive from a girl aged 2-17 years with multiple sclerosis. Both conserved end residues are part of each CDR3. Each record gives: D gene, J gene, V gene, clone size, CDR3 protein, CDR3 DNA. D genes are given only for firm matches. The size entry is marked missing in some rows and otherwise reads once, few, many or a size class.

.,TRBJ2-5,TRBV12-3/TRBV12-4,.,CASSFAGRQETQYF,TGTGCCAGCAGTTTTGCGGGGAGACAAGAGACCCAGTACTTC
TRBD2,TRBJ2-4,TRBV6-5,few,CASSYGGGKNIQYF,TGTGCCAGCAGTTACGGCGGGGGGAAAAACATTCAGTACTTC
.,TRBJ2-2,TRBV11-2,.,CASSLVGSTGELFF,TGTGCCAGCAGCTTAGTCGGAAGCACCGGGGAGCTGTTTTTT
.,TRBJ2-1,TRBV20-1,few,CSARSGMFNNEQFF,TGCAGTGCTAGGAGTGGGATGTTTAACAATGAGCAGTTCTTC
.,TRBJ2-7,TRBV4-2,.,CASSQDPYERYF,TGTGCCAGCAGCCAAGATCCCTACGAGCGGTACTTC
.,TRBJ2-5,TRBV20-1,.,CSAPTAQGTQYF,TGCAGTGCGCCGACGGCCCAAGGGACCCAGTACTTC
.,TRBJ1-2,TRBV20-1,.,CSAREGGGLYGYTF,TGCAGTGCTAGGGAGGGGGGAGGCCTCTATGGCTACACCTTC
.,TRBJ1-1,TRBV3-1,.,CASSLYGGKNTGAFF,TGTGCCAGCAGCCTGTATGGAGGGAAGAACACTGGAGCTTTCTTT
.,TRBJ1-5,TRBV6-4,.,CASSVETWGNQPQHF,TGTGCCAGCAGTGTAGAGACCTGGGGCAATCAGCCCCAGCATTTT
.,TRBJ1-6,TRBV7-2,once,CASSLALGVGRPLHF,TGTGCCAGCAGCTTAGCGCTAGGGGTGGGGAGACCCCTCCACTTT
TRBD1,TRBJ2-7,TRBV3-1,.,CASSPGTASSYEQYF,TGTGCCAGCAGCCCCGGGACAGCCTCCTCCTACGAGCAGTACTTC
TRBD1,TRBJ2-7,TRBV5-1,many,CASSGPGQGNEQYF,TGCGCCAGCAGCGGGCCCGGACAGGGTAACGAGCAGTACTTC
.,TRBJ2-2,TRBV6-5,.,CASSYDRPDTGELFF,TGTGCCAGCAGTTATGACAGGCCCGACACCGGGGAGCTGTTTTTT
.,TRBJ1-5,TRBV5-5,.,CASSLGPYSNQPQHF,TGTGCCAGCAGCTTGGGGCCATATTCTAATCAGCCCCAGCATTTT
.,TRBJ2-7,TRBV27,.,CASSENYSHEQYF,TGTGCCAGCAGTGAAAACTATAGCCACGAGCAGTACTTC
.,TRBJ1-5,TRBV12-3/TRBV12-4,few,CASSLLAQPQHF,TGTGCCAGCAGTTTATTGGCTCAGCCCCAGCATTTT
.,TRBJ1-5,TRBV27,.,CASARVGANQPQHF,TGTGCCAGCGCAAGGGTGGGGGCCAATCAGCCCCAGCATTTT
.,TRBJ1-6,TRBV9,.,CASSVGGRLGDSPLHF,TGTGCCAGCAGCGTGGGAGGGCGTCTAGGAGATTCACCCCTCCACTTT
TRBD1,TRBJ2-5,TRBV5-1,.,CASSFTGGYYNEQYF,TGCGCCAGCAGCTTTACAGGGGGCTACTACAATGAGCAGTACTTC
.,TRBJ1-2,TRBV20-1,.,CSARIDNPNYGYTF,TGCAGTGCTAGAATTGACAATCCTAACTATGGCTACACCTTC
.,TRBJ2-5,TRBV3-1,.,CASSQVATSGEQYF,TGTGCCAGCAGCCAAGTGGCGACCTCGGGTGAGCAGTACTTC
.,TRBJ2-3,TRBV6-1,.,CASSENPRASDTQYF,TGTGCCAGCAGTGAAAATCCCCGGGCTTCGGATACGCAGTATTTT
.,TRBJ2-5,TRBV27,.,CASSLVGGLETQYF,TGTGCCAGCAGTTTGGTGGGGGGCCTAGAGACCCAGTACTTC
.,TRBJ1-1,TRBV6-2/TRBV6-3,.,CASRRPSHVAEAFF,TGTGCCAGCAGAAGACCATCACACGTGGCTGAAGCTTTCTTT
.,TRBJ2-5,TRBV11-2,.,CASTLYGQETQYF,TGTGCCAGCACTCTTTACGGTCAAGAGACCCAGTACTTC
.,TRBJ1-1,TRBV18,few,CASSLKEGTEAFF,TGTGCCAGCTCACTAAAAGAAGGCACTGAAGCTTTCTTT
TRBD2,TRBJ2-5,TRBV5-1,few,CASSLDYGGAGETQYF,TGCGCCAGCAGCTTGGATTACGGGGGGGCCGGGGAGACCCAGTACTTC
.,TRBJ2-7,TRBV29-1,many,CSVEVGYEQYF,TGCAGCGTTGAAGTGGGATACGAGCAGTACTTC
.,TRBJ2-7,TRBV2,.,CASRPGALEQYF,TGTGCCAGCAGGCCAGGGGCCCTCGAGCAGTACTTC
.,TRBJ2-5,TRBV3-1,few,CASSQLGPQETQYF,TGTGCCAGCAGCCAATTGGGCCCCCAAGAGACCCAGTACTTC
TRBD2,TRBJ2-7,TRBV3-1,.,CASSQEGLAGEQYF,TGTGCCAGCAGCCAAGAGGGACTAGCGGGGGAGCAGTACTTC
TRBD1,TRBJ2-1,TRBV28,.,CASSPPTGRYYNEQFF,TGTGCCAGCAGTCCCCCGACAGGGCGTTACTACAATGAGCAGTTCTTC
.,TRBJ1-1,TRBV4-1,once,CASSQLTGLNEAFF,TGCGCCAGCAGCCAACTCACAGGTTTGAATGAAGCTTTCTTT
.,TRBJ2-1,TRBV7-9,.,CASSLVGGNYNEQFF,TGTGCCAGCAGCTTAGTTGGGGGTAATTACAATGAGCAGTTCTTC
.,TRBJ1-5,TRBV5-1,few,CASSAGDYSNQPQHF,TGCGCCAGCAGCGCGGGAGATTATAGCAATCAGCCCCAGCATTTT
.,TRBJ2-2,TRBV12-5,.,CASGLVGGELFF,TGTGCTAGTGGTTTGGTAGGCGGGGAGCTGTTTTTT
.,TRBJ2-3,TRBV28,.,CASSWTANRQYF,TGTGCCAGCAGTTGGACAGCAAACAGGCAGTATTTT
.,TRBJ2-1,TRBV9,few,CASSVRSGSSYNEQFF,TGTGCCAGCAGCGTACGGAGCGGTAGCTCCTACAATGAGCAGTTCTTC
.,TRBJ1-1,TRBV12-3/TRBV12-4,.,CASSSASNTEAFF,TGTGCCAGCAGTTCAGCCAGCAACACTGAAGCTTTCTTT
.,TRBJ2-5,TRBV19,.,CASSNPDFQETQYF,TGTGCCAGTAGTAACCCGGACTTCCAAGAGACCCAGTACTTC
TRBD2,TRBJ2-1,TRBV6-6,many,CASCFQGAGGPSYNEQFF,TGTGCCAGCTGCTTTCAGGGAGCGGGGGGGCCTTCCTACAATGAGCAGTTCTTC
TRBD2,TRBJ2-5,TRBV10-2,many,CASSESASGARGETQYF,TGCGCCAGCAGTGAGTCAGCTAGCGGAGCTCGAGGCGAGACCCAGTACTTC
TRBD1,TRBJ2-7,TRBV20-1,.,CSAGDSDEQYF,TGCAGTGCCGGGGACAGCGACGAGCAGTACTTC
.,TRBJ1-2,TRBV28,.,CASRSDTGYTF,TGTGCCAGCAGGTCGGACACGGGCTACACCTTC
.,TRBJ1-1,TRBV9,.,CASSVAQAGNTEAFF,TGTGCCAGCAGCGTAGCTCAGGCAGGGAACACTGAAGCTTTCTTT
.,TRBJ1-2,TRBV27,few,CASSPYRGSYGYTF,TGTGCCAGCAGTCCCTACCGGGGGTCCTATGGCTACACCTTC
.,TRBJ2-4,TRBV20-1,.,CSAREGIGYGPQYF,TGCAGTGCTAGAGAGGGGATTGGGTATGGCCCTCAGTACTTC
.,TRBJ2-1,TRBV20-1,.,CSPMGVNEQFF,TGCAGTCCCATGGGGGTGAATGAGCAGTTCTTC